This TCR beta chain was profiled in a study of response to subunit inactivated influenza vaccine. TCRdb re-analysed the RT-PCR reads in MiXCR, keeping a single row per CDR3 protein. The table records about 540,000 distinct CDR3 sequences, approximately 20% of them present only once. Comments on this clonotype: A much larger clone differs by one base, so this may be a read error.

The sample also formed part of further work on T cells expressing NK-cell markers. Per that study: UMI-tagged 5'RACE template switching yielded the TCR beta cDNA. TCR beta repertoires came from sorted CD3+CD56+NKG2C+, CD3+CD56+NKG2C- and CD3+CD56-NKG2C+ T cells. With respect to HCMV, most of the eight sequenced donors were seropositive, and one was seronegative. Each of a handful of donors carried dominant NKG2C+ clonotypes accounting for about 1.0-7.0% of CD8+ T cells. The HCMV specificity of the expanded NKG2C+ T cell clones stayed unresolved.

The TCR comes from a man over 45 who received an inactivated influenza vaccine. The sequencing here drew on CD4+ T cells sorted from PBMCs, taken 11 to 12 days after vaccination.

CDR3: CASSQVMTNTGELFF. CDR3 in DNA: TGTGCCAGCAGCCAAGTAATGACAAACACCGGGGAGCTGTTTTTT. The chain couples TRBV14 to TRBJ2-2; no firm D call. The V end lost 1 base, the J end lost 2 bases, and 8 bases lay between the germline ends. CDR1 SGHDN and CDR2 FVKESK come from the germline V gene. The CDR3 runs 15 residues.